Shown below are 28 T cell receptor beta chains from a single sample sequenced in a study of shared clonotypes between healthy human individuals. Method: immunoSEQ multiplex PCR; TCRdb's copy keeps in-frame clones and lacks some. The sample has roughly 640,000 clones, 97% seen once. Sequenced material: naive CD4+ T cells sorted from blood. Subset: CD45RA+ positively selected. The receptors were gathered from a woman aged 30 to 39 in good health.

The chain links TRBV9 to TRBJ2-2; the match to TRBD2 covers 10 bases. The germline CDR1 and CDR2 sequences are SGDLS and YYNGEE. J gave up 5 bases and V 4 bases, and 11 bases lay outside the gene matches. This CDR3 is 17 amino acids long. The CDR3 DNA follows: TGTGCCAGCAGCCCGCGTGGTTTAGCGGGAGGTACCGGGGAGCTGTTTTTT. This encodes CASSPRGLAGGTGELFF.

The chain employs TRBV5-1 and TRBJ1-4, with 8 bases that match TRBD1. The J segment lost 0 bases and the V segment lost 5 bases, leaving 0 bases of the junction unmatched. From germline, CDR1 is SGHRS and CDR2 YFSETQ. The CDR3 is made up of 14 amino acids. The CDR3 here is CASRTGATNEKLFF. As DNA, the CDR3 is TGCGCCAGCAGGACAGGGGCAACTAATGAAAAACTGTTTTTT.

The CDR3 nucleotides are TGTGCCAGCACCCGAGTGCGGGGTTACTCCGTCAACACTGAAGCTTTCTTT. Translation: CASTRVRGYSVNTEAFF. V usage is TRBV28 and J usage is TRBJ1-1; D unclear. CDR3 length: 17 residues. Germline V gives CDR1 MDHEN, CDR2 SYDVKM. Trimming pared 7 bases from V and 2 bases from J, leaving 23 bases between.

The chain carries TRBV7-9 and TRBJ2-1; TRBD2 is a possible D gene (6 bases). V lost 3 bases and J 1 base, leaving 10 bases between the germline ends. Germline V gene data show CDR1 as SEHNR and CDR2 as FQNEAQ (reference sequence). The CDR3 consists of 15 residues. In nucleotides, the CDR3 is TGTGCCAGCAGCTTCGGGGGAGGTTCCTACAATGAGCAGTTCTTC. Its protein is CASSFGGGSYNEQFF.

The chain is built from TRBV21-1 and TRBJ2-4. TRBV21-1 is deemed a pseudogene. CDR3 size: 18 residues. CDR3: CASSKALLCFLAKNIQYF. The CDR3 DNA sequence: TGTGCCAGCAGCAAAGCGCTTTTATGCTTCCTAGCCAAAAACATTCAGTACTTC.

The V call is TRBV10-3, the J call TRBJ1-3; TRBD1 matches at 11 bases. The CDR3 has 13 residues. V was clipped by 9 bases and J by 5 bases; unmatched bases: 3. Germline assignment: CDR1 ENHRY and CDR2 SYGVKD. CDR3 sequence (DNA): TGTGCCATTGGACAGGGGGCTAGAAACACCATATATTTT. It translates to CAIGQGARNTIYF.

This clone appeared once. The V gene is TRBV5-1, the J gene TRBJ2-7, with TRBD2 as a possible D gene (5 bases). The CDR3 is 15 residues long. With 5 bases removed from V and 0 bases from J, the gap between germline ends came to 15 bases. Germline lookup yields CDR1 SGHRS and CDR2 YFSETQ. The CDR3 is CASSFEGYHSYEQYF. Written as DNA, the CDR3 is TGCGCCAGCAGTTTTGAGGGCTATCACTCCTACGAGCAGTACTTC.

The chain has TRBV5-1 and TRBJ2-2; TRBD2 matches at 10 bases. CDR1 SGHRS and CDR2 YFSETQ come from the germline V gene. This CDR3 comprises 16 residues. V dropped 5 bases and J dropped 6; count of bases not matched to a gene: 10. CDR3 in amino acids: CASSQREGRSAGELFF. The CDR3 coding sequence is TGCGCCAGCAGTCAGCGGGAGGGCAGGTCGGCCGGGGAGCTGTTTTTT.

This clone appeared once. The CDR3 region has the DNA TGTGCCAGCAGTTACGGGAGGGGGAATCAGCCCCAGCATTTT. Translation gives CASSYGRGNQPQHF. The chain combines TRBV6-5 with TRBJ1-5, with D perhaps TRBD1 (6 bases). Germline V gene data show CDR1 as MNHEY and CDR2 as SVGAGI. V was cut by 2 bases and J by 4 bases, with 9 bases left in between. This CDR3 is 14 amino acids long.

The CDR3 spells CASSHAGTGVSGANVLTF. DNA for the CDR3: TGCGCCAGCAGCCATGCCGGGACAGGGGTCTCTGGGGCCAACGTCCTGACTTTC. This chain connects TRBV4-1 to TRBJ2-6, with 10 positions matching TRBD1. The trim removed 3 bases at V and 0 bases at J, leaving 5 bases unmatched. The CDR3 extends over 18 amino acids. CDR1 MGHRA and CDR2 YSYEKL come from the germline V gene.

The DNA for the CDR3 is TGTGCCAGCAGTGAATCGGCAGGGGAAGGCTACACCTTC. Encoded protein: CASSESAGEGYTF. This chain links TRBV6-1 with TRBJ1-2; D is possibly TRBD1 (6 bases). Germline CDR1 reads MNHNS; CDR2 reads SASEGT. Trimming took 2 bases from V and 8 from J, leaving 12 bases between them. The CDR3 sequence is 13 residues long.

J is TRBJ1-3 and V is TRBV6-5, with D uncertain. The germline V and J ends were trimmed by 8 bases and 4 bases, with 6 bases remaining between them. The CDR3 contains 11 residues. The V gene's germline CDR1 is MNHEY and CDR2 SVGAGI. The CDR3 DNA is TGTGCCAGCGGTTGGGGAAACACCATATATTTT. Translating gives CASGWGNTIYF.

This chain connects TRBV18 to TRBJ2-4; a weak D match, TRBD1 (6 bases). This CDR3 is built from 17 residues. Trimming cost V 3 bases and J 0 bases, with 15 bases left between them. Germline CDR1 is KGHSH and CDR2 is LQKENI. The DNA for the CDR3 is TGTGCCAGCTCACCCCTGACAGGCCGGCTAGCCAAAAACATTCAGTACTTC. The encoded protein is CASSPLTGRLAKNIQYF.

The sample holds one count of this clone. The gene calls are TRBV4-1 and TRBJ2-1; D possibly corresponds to TRBD2 (7 bases). The germline V gene has CDR1 MGHRA and CDR2 YSYEKL. The V gene lost 2 bases and the J gene lost 1 base, with 15 bases spanning the gap. This CDR3 is built from 17 residues. CDR3 sequence (DNA): TGCGCCAGCAGCCAACTAAGGGGGGGAGTGTCCTACAATGAGCAGTTCTTC. Its protein is CASSQLRGGVSYNEQFF.

V usage is TRBV2 and J usage is TRBJ2-3, with D tentatively TRBD2 (5 bases). CDR3 length: 15 residues. With 5 bases removed from V and 6 bases from J, the gap between germline ends came to 18 bases. Germline V gives CDR1 SNHLY, CDR2 FYNNEI. CDR3 nucleotide sequence: TGTGCCAGCAGTTCAGACGGACTTACCCCCGATACGCAGTATTTT. Amino acids: CASSSDGLTPDTQYF.

Regarding this clone: In the same sample, other DNA sequences code for this CDR3. The V gene is TRBV11-3, the J gene TRBJ2-1; D is tentatively TRBD1 or TRBD2 (5 bases each). The CDR3 extends over 15 amino acids. With 1 base removed from V and 0 bases from J, the gap between germline ends came to 7 bases. In germline, CDR1 is SGHNT, CDR2 YENEEA. The chain's CDR3 is CASSLAGSSYNEQFF. DNA for the CDR3: TGTGCCAGCAGCTTAGCAGGGAGCTCCTACAATGAGCAGTTCTTC.

V gene TRBV19 combines with J gene TRBJ1-5; 9 bases match TRBD1. Losses at the gene ends were 6 bases for V and 5 bases for J; bases not matched to a gene: 5. Germline V gene sequence: CDR1 LNHDA, CDR2 SQIVND (reference sequence). This CDR3 has 14 residues. CDR3 sequence: CASRRDRVDQPQHF. CDR3 DNA sequence: TGTGCCAGTAGGAGGGACAGGGTGGATCAGCCCCAGCATTTT.

V and J are TRBV5-1 and TRBJ1-2; weak D call: TRBD1 (5 bases). The CDR3 length is 17 residues. Germline V lookup: CDR1 SGHRS, CDR2 YFSETQ. Trimming stripped 4 bases from V and 4 bases from J, with 23 bases between. CDR3 residues: CASSQGERDRVSYGYTF. The DNA for the CDR3 is TGCGCCAGCAGCCAAGGAGAACGGGACCGAGTCAGCTATGGCTACACCTTC.

The rearrangement joins TRBV6-5 to TRBJ1-1; 9 bases are a match to TRBD1. V lost 6 bases, J lost 2 bases, and 4 bases stayed unmatched. Looked up from germline, CDR1 is MNHEY and CDR2 is SVGAGI. The CDR3 length is 14 residues. The CDR3 DNA reads TGTGCCAGCAGCCAGGACAGGGGAAACACTGAAGCTTTCTTT. Its protein is CASSQDRGNTEAFF.

The chain has TRBV5-1 and TRBJ1-2, with D hard to call. Germline values: CDR1 SGHRS, CDR2 YFSETQ. Trimming left V 2 bases short and J 5 bases short, with 13 bases between. The CDR3 runs to 14 residues. The CDR3 region has the DNA TGCGCCAGCAGCTTTGGACGGACCGGGTATGGCTACACCTTC. As protein: CASSFGRTGYGYTF.

The chain combines TRBV27 with TRBJ2-6; maybe TRBD1 (5 bases). Germline values: CDR1 MNHEY, CDR2 SMNVEV (reference sequence). The CDR3 has 15 amino acids. V lost 1 base to trimming and J lost 4 bases, with 8 bases between them. The CDR3 sequence: CASSLYGAGANVLTF. DNA of the CDR3: TGTGCCAGCAGTTTATATGGGGCCGGGGCCAACGTCCTGACTTTC.

V usage is TRBV7-2 and J usage is TRBJ2-4, with D possibly TRBD2 on 5 matching bases. CDR1 is SGHTA and CDR2 is FQGNSA in the germline V gene. The CDR3 runs 14 residues. With 7 bases removed from V and 3 bases from J, the gap between germline ends came to 13 bases. This CDR3 reads CASTQTEGKNIQYF. The CDR3 DNA reads TGTGCCAGCACCCAAACCGAGGGCAAAAACATTCAGTACTTC.

The chain combines TRBV7-9 with TRBJ2-7; D is perhaps TRBD1 (5 bases). V shed 4 bases and J shed 2 bases, with 12 bases lying between them. Germline V gives CDR1 SEHNR, CDR2 FQNEAQ (reference sequence). The CDR3 has 14 amino acids. The CDR3 sequence: CASSSQGVPYEQYF. In nucleotides, the CDR3 is TGTGCCAGCAGCTCACAAGGGGTGCCCTACGAGCAGTACTTC.

The chain couples TRBV7-8 to TRBJ1-2; 10 nucleotides align to TRBD1. Per germline, CDR1 SGHVS and CDR2 FQNEAQ. The CDR3 covers 17 residues. Trimming cost V 4 bases and J 1 base; bases outside gene matches: 9. The CDR3 nucleotides are TGTGCCAGCAGCTCCGCCGGGACAGGGGTTCTTAACTATGGCTACACCTTC. Translation gives CASSSAGTGVLNYGYTF.

The J gene is TRBJ2-2, the V gene TRBV6-1; 11 nucleotides line up with TRBD2. V lost 2 bases to trimming and J lost 2 bases; unmatched junction nucleotides: 4. Germline CDR1 is MNHNS and CDR2 is SASEGT. The CDR3 totals 17 residues. This CDR3 is CASSEPGLAANTGELFF. Written as DNA, the CDR3 is TGTGCCAGCAGTGAACCGGGACTAGCGGCCAACACCGGGGAGCTGTTTTTT.

The chain uses TRBV5-1 and TRBJ2-3; tentatively, D is TRBD1 or TRBD2 (6 bases each). From germline, CDR1 is SGHRS and CDR2 YFSETQ. The CDR3 consists of 18 residues. V was trimmed by 4 bases and J by 4 bases, leaving 25 bases between them. In DNA, the CDR3 is TGCGCCAGCAGCCTGGGGAATAATAGGGACTGGGGGCCAGATACGCAGTATTTT. It yields the protein CASSLGNNRDWGPDTQYF. Full variable domain (missing parts from reference TRBV5-1 and TRBJ2-3): KAGVTQTPRYLIKTRGQQVTLSCSPISGHRSVSWYQQTPGQGLQFLFEYFSETQRNKGNFPGRFSGRQFSNSRSEMNVSTLELGDSALYLCASSLGNNRDWGPDTQYFGPGTRLTVL.

J is TRBJ1-2 and V is TRBV30; D is possibly TRBD1 (6 bases). CDR1 is GTSNPN and CDR2 is SVGIG in the germline V gene (reference sequence). This CDR3 is built from 13 residues. Trimming removed 5 bases from V and 8 bases from J, with 18 bases in between. The chain's CDR3 is CAWSPQQGGGYTF. The CDR3 nucleotides are TGTGCCTGGTCCCCCCAACAGGGCGGGGGCTACACCTTC.

The V gene is TRBV28, the J gene TRBJ2-3; D remains ambiguous. Trimming cost V 5 bases and J 1 base, with 13 bases left between them. CDR3 length: 15 amino acids. Germline loops: CDR1 MDHEN, CDR2 SYDVKM. The CDR3 region is CASSLSARGTDTQYF. CDR3 DNA sequence: TGTGCCAGCAGTCTATCGGCCCGGGGCACAGATACGCAGTATTTT.